These T cell receptor beta chains were read from a single sample in a study of blood T cell repertoires in COVID-19. The assay was immunoSEQ multiplex PCR, and TCRdb's table has in-frame clones only and misses some. Of 170,000 or so clones listed, around 84% are singletons. Sequencing was performed on peripheral blood. The receptor set was obtained from a man in his sixties with COVID-19, enrolled during active disease. CDR3s include the opening cysteine and the closing phenylalanine or tryptophan.

v_gene: TRBV4-3; j_gene: TRBJ1-1; CDR3aa: CASSQDLLQGARAFF
v_gene: TRBV14; j_gene: TRBJ2-2; CDR3aa: CASSQWTSGSAGAGELFF
v_gene: TRBV27; j_gene: TRBJ2-2; CDR3aa: CASSLRTGVTGELFF
v_gene: TRBV29-1; j_gene: TRBJ1-4; CDR3aa: CSVGRGSGVNEKLFF
v_gene: TRBV6-2/TRBV6-3; j_gene: TRBJ2-4; CDR3aa: CASSDERGGAKNIQYF
v_gene: TRBV18; j_gene: TRBJ2-5; CDR3aa: CASSPYSPPQETQYF
v_gene: TRBV5-1; j_gene: TRBJ2-5; CDR3aa: CASSRGRETQYF
v_gene: TRBV10-3; j_gene: TRBJ1-1; CDR3aa: CAASERDTEAFF
v_gene: TRBV5-5; j_gene: TRBJ2-2; CDR3aa: CASSLGTLPGELFF
v_gene: TRBV27; j_gene: TRBJ1-4; CDR3aa: CASRRTGGANEKLFF
v_gene: TRBV7-6; j_gene: TRBJ2-1; CDR3aa: CASSLAQLAGGENEQFF
v_gene: TRBV6-2/TRBV6-3; j_gene: TRBJ1-2; CDR3aa: CASSPTGDGYTF
v_gene: TRBV19; j_gene: TRBJ1-4; CDR3aa: CATAPVSTAVSNEKLFF
v_gene: TRBV7-8; j_gene: TRBJ1-5; CDR3aa: CASNPDRGSNQPQHF
v_gene: TRBV19; j_gene: TRBJ2-5; CDR3aa: CASSSRGAGAKETQYF
v_gene: TRBV29-1; j_gene: TRBJ2-6; CDR3aa: CSVEDRGTGGFGANVLTF